These T cell receptor beta chains were read from a single sample in a study of technical replicates of blood from a few donors. Generated by immunoSEQ multiplex PCR, the TCRdb table keeps only in-frame clones and is missing some. The repertoire holds 75,000 to 90,000 clones, with roughly 94% as singletons. Sequenced input: T cells isolated from PBMCs. Every receptor here comes from a human donor in good health. Both conserved end residues are part of each CDR3. D genes are given only for firm matches. Size values are once, few and many counts, or a class for expanded clones, and some rows have none.

D: TRBD1; size: .; J: TRBJ2-2; V: TRBV7-3; DNA: TGTGCCAGCAGCTTCGGACAGGGTCACACCGGGGAGCTGTTTTTT; CDR3: CASSFGQGHTGELFF
D: TRBD1; size: .; J: TRBJ2-1; V: TRBV5-1; DNA: TGCGCCAGCAGAAGACAGGGAATACCCTCCTACAATGAGCAGTTCTTC; CDR3: CASRRQGIPSYNEQFF
D: .; size: .; J: TRBJ2-7; V: TRBV6-1; DNA: TGTGCCAGCAGTGAAGCCCTAGCGAATACCTACGAGCAGTACTTC; CDR3: CASSEALANTYEQYF
D: .; size: .; J: TRBJ2-7; V: TRBV4-1; DNA: TGCGCCAGCAGCCCCGTAGTCTCCTACGAGCAGTACTTC; CDR3: CASSPVVSYEQYF
D: .; size: .; J: TRBJ2-1; V: TRBV7-8; DNA: TGTGCCAGCAGCTTAGCGGGAGATTACAATGAGCAGTTCTTC; CDR3: CASSLAGDYNEQFF
D: .; size: .; J: TRBJ2-1; V: TRBV23-1; DNA: TGCGCCAGCACCCGAGGACAATACTCCTACAATGAGCAGTTCTTC; CDR3: CASTRGQYSYNEQFF
D: .; size: .; J: TRBJ2-1; V: TRBV7-3; DNA: TGTGCCAGCAGCACACAGGGAGGGAATGAGCAGTTCTTC; CDR3: CASSTQGGNEQFF
D: .; size: .; J: TRBJ2-3; V: TRBV2; DNA: TGTGCCAGCAGTTTTACGGAGGGAAGCACAGATACGCAGTATTTT; CDR3: CASSFTEGSTDTQYF
D: TRBD1; size: .; J: TRBJ2-7; V: TRBV19; DNA: TGTGCCAGTACTAAAGACAGGGCGACCTACGAGCAGTACTTC; CDR3: CASTKDRATYEQYF
D: TRBD1; size: .; J: TRBJ2-5; V: TRBV6-1; DNA: TGTGCCAGCAGTGATCTTGGGGACAGCTCACAAGAGACCCAGTACTTC; CDR3: CASSDLGDSSQETQYF
D: .; size: .; J: TRBJ2-2; V: TRBV29-1; DNA: TGCAGCGTTGCGGTAAGCGGTAACACCGGGGAGCTGTTTTTT; CDR3: CSVAVSGNTGELFF
D: .; size: .; J: TRBJ2-1; V: TRBV7-7; DNA: TGTGCCAGCAGCTTAAATTCAGGGGTGAGCAATGAGCAGTTCTTC; CDR3: CASSLNSGVSNEQFF
D: TRBD2; size: once; J: TRBJ2-3; V: TRBV6-5; DNA: TGTGCCAGCAGTTACGCGGGAGGGACAGATACGCAGTATTTT; CDR3: CASSYAGGTDTQYF
D: .; size: .; J: TRBJ2-1; V: TRBV14; DNA: TGTGCCAGCAGTCGGACTCACTCCTACAATGAGCAGTTCTTC; CDR3: CASSRTHSYNEQFF
D: .; size: .; J: TRBJ1-4; V: TRBV19; DNA: TGTGCCAGTAGTATAGATCTATACTCTAGACGGGGAGAAAAACTGTTTTTT; CDR3: CASSIDLYSRRGEKLFF